The clone carrying this T cell receptor beta chain was found many times. Its specificity is not known. This entry comes from a study of T-cell memory formation after mild COVID-19. CDR1 and CDR2 from the germline V gene are SGHRS and YFSETQ. Between the trimmed V and J ends, which lost 0 bases and 0 bases, there was a span of 8 bases. The CDR3 has 15 residues. TCRdb reprocessed the 5' RACE reads with MiXCR, giving one entry per CDR3 protein. Altogether a few hundred thousand distinct CDR3 sequences are present, approximately 9% being singletons, with the ten largest covering under 25%. Findings and limits, study-wide: Memory from before infection featured some responding clones, which suggests cross-reactive memory joined. A second wave expanding day 15 to 37 was CD4+-biased; contracting clones were balanced. CM and EM subsets held most contracting CD4+ clones; EMRA held CD8+ ones.

The sample consisted of PBMCs or a T cell subset sorted from them (not recorded which). The J gene is TRBJ2-3, the V gene TRBV5-1, with D hard to call. This sequence was found in a man younger than 35 who had mild COVID-19 (a few samples of this study predate the infection). Cell type and time point are not known. This chain's CDR3 is CASSLVSGSTDTQYF. CDR3 DNA sequence: TGCGCCAGCAGCTTGGTGTCGGGTAGCACAGATACGCAGTATTTT.